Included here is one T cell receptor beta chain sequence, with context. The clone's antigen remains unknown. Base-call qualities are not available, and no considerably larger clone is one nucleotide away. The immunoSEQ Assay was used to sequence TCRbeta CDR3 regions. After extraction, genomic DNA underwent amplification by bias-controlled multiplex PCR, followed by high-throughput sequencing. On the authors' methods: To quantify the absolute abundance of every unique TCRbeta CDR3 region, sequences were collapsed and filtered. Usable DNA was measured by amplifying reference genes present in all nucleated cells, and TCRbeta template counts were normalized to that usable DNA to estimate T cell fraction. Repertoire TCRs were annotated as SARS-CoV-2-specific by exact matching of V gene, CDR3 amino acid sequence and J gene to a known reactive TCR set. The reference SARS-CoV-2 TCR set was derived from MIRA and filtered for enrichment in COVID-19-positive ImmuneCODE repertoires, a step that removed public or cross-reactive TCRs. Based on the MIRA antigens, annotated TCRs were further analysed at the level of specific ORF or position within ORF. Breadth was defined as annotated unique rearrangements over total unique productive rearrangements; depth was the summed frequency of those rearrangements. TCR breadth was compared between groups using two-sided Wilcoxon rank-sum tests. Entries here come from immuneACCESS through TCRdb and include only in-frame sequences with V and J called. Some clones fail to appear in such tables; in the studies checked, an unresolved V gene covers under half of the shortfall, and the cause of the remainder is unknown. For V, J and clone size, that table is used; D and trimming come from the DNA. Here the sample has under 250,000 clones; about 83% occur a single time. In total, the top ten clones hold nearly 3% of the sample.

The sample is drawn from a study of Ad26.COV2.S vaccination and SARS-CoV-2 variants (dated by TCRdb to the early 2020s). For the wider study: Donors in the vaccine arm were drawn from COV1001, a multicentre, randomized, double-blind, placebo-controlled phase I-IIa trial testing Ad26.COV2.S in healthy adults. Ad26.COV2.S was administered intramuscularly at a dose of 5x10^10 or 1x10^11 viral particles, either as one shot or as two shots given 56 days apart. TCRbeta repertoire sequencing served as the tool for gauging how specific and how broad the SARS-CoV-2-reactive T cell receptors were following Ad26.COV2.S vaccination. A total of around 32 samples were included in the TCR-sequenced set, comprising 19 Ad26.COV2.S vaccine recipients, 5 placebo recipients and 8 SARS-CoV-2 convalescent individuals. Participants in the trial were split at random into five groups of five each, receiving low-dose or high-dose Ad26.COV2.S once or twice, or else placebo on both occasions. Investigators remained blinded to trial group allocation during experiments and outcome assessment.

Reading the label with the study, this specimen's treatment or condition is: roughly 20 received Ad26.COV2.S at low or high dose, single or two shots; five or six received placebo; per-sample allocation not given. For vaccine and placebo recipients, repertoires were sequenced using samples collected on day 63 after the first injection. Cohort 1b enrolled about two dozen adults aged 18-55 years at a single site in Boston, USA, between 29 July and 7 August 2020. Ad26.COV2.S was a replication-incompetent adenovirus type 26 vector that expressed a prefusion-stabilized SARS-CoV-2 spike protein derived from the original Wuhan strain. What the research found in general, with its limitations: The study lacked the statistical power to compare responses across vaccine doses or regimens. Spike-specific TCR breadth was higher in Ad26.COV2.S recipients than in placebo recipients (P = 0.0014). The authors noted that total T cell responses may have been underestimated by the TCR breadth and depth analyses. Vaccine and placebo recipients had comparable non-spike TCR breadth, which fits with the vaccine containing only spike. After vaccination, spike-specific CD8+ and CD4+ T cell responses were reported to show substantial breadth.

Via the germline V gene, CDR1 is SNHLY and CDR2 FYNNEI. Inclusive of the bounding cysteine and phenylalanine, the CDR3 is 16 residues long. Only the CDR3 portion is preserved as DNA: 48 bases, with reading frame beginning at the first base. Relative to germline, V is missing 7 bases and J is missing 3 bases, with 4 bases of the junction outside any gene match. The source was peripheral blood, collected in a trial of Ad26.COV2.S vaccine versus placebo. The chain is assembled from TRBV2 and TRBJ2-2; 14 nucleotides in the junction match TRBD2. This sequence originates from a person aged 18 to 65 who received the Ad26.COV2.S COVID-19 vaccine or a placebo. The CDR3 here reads CASKGLAGEDTGELFF. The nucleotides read TGTGCCAGCAAGGGACTAGCGGGAGAAGACACCGGGGAGCTGTTTTTT.